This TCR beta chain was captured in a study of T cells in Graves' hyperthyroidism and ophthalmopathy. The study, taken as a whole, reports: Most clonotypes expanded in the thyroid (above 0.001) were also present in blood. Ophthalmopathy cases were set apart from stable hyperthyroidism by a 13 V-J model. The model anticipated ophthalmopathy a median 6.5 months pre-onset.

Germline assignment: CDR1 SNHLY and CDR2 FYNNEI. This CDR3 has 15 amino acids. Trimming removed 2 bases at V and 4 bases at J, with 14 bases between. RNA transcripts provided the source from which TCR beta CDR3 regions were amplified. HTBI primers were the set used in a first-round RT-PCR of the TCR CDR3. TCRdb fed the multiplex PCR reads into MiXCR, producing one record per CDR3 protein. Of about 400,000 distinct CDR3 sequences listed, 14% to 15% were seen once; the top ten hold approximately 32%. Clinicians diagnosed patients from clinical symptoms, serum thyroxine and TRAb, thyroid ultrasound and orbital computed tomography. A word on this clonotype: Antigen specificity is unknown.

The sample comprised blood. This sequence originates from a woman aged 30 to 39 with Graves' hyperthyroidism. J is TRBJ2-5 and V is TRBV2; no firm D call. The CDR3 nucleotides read TGTGCCAGCAGTGAACTCGGACGGGTAGGAGAGACCCAGTACTTC. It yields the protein CASSELGRVGETQYF.